A single TCR beta chain is shown here with its context. Its antigen is not identified. This CDR3 comprises 12 residues. V was clipped by 5 bases and J by 8 bases, with 13 bases between them. Germline assignment: CDR1 GTSNPN and CDR2 SVGIG (reference sequence). Clones were sequenced by immunoSEQ multiplex PCR, and TCRdb holds only the in-frame ones, with some missing. The data hold some 25,000 clones, with around 80% observed a single time. The entry originates in a study of PD-1 blockade in classical Hodgkin lymphoma. Study-level results: A reduction in baseline TCR diversity was reportedly seen in newly diagnosed patients relative to healthy donors. Newly diagnosed and completely responding patients shared comparable baseline diversity.

The patients all showed relapse after autologous stem cell transplantation, while their brentuximab vedotin exposure varied. The V gene is TRBV30, the J gene TRBJ1-5, with D perhaps TRBD1 (5 bases). This receptor was obtained from a human donor with classical Hodgkin lymphoma. The sample in question was peripheral blood mononuclear cells (PBMCs), obtained before the second cycle of nivolumab. CDR3 DNA: TGTGCCTGGGGGGCAGGCCAGAAGCCCCAGCATTTT. Translated: CAWGAGQKPQHF.